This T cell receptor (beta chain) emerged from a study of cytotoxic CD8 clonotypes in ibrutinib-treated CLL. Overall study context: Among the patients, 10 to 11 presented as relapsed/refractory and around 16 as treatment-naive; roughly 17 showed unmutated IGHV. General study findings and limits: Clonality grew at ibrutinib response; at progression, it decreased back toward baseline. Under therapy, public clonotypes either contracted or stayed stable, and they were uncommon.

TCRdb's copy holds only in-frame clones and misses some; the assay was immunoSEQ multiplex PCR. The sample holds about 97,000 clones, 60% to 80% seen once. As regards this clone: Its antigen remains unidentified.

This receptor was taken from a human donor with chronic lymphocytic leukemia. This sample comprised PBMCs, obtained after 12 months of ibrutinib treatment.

The CDR3 DNA reads as TGCGCCAGCAGCCCTGACCAGCAGGCCACCTACGAGCAGTACTTC. It codes for CASSPDQQATYEQYF. This sequence joins TRBV4-3 and TRBJ2-7; no reliable D call. The length of the CDR3 is 15 residues. With 4 bases removed from V and 2 bases from J, the gap between germline ends came to 15 bases. Per germline, CDR1 LGHNA and CDR2 YSLEER.